The clone carrying this T cell receptor (beta chain) shows up as medium-sized (0.01 to 0.1%) by frequency. Its antigen is unknown. Germline V gene sequence: CDR1 LNHDA, CDR2 SQIVND (reference sequence). CDR3 length equals 14 residues. No DNA sequence was recorded. This entry is derived from a study of synovial regulatory T cells in juvenile arthritis. Assay used: immunoSEQ multiplex PCR; TCRdb lists only in-frame clones, some missing. With under 1,300 clones in the sample, the ten largest clones hold 5.5%. Overall study results and limits: Blood Treg cells that were inflammation-associated showed lower TCR diversity than other blood Treg cells.

The specimen sequenced was Treg cells from blood. Subset meaning: HLA-DR+ inflammation-associated blood Treg cells. J is TRBJ1-5 and V is TRBV19. This clonotype originated in a donor aged 2-30 years with juvenile idiopathic arthritis. CDR3 protein: CASSIGGLNQPQHF.